Here is one TCR beta chain with its context. This sample is part of a study of patients and donors after allogeneic stem cell transplantation. The CDR3 extends over 12 amino acids. Germline-derived CDR1 and CDR2 are DFQATT and SNEGSKA (reference sequence). V was trimmed by 3 bases and J by 4 bases, leaving 9 bases between them. TCRdb fed the RT-PCR reads into MiXCR, producing one record per CDR3 protein. The sample yields about 40,000 distinct CDR3 sequences, 25% to 40% seen once. This chain joins TRBV20-1 and TRBJ1-2; a possible D gene is TRBD1 (6 bases). Sample: blood, either unsorted or a sorted T cell fraction (not recorded which). This receptor was taken from a human donor who was either an allogeneic HSCT recipient or a stem cell or donor lymphocyte infusion donor (not recorded which). It is not recorded whose cells these are; they may come from a transplant donor. As DNA, the CDR3 is TGCAGTGCTAGTCGGGACACCTATGGCTACACCTTC. It codes for CSASRDTYGYTF.